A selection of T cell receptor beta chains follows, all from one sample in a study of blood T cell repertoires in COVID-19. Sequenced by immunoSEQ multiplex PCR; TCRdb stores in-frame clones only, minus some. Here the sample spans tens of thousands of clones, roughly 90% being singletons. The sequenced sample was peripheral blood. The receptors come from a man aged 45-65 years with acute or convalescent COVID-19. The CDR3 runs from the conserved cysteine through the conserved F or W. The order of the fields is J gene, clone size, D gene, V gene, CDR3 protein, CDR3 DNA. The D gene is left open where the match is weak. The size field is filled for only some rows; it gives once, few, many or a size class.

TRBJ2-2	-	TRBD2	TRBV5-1	CASSDSGEDTGELFF	TGCGCCAGCAGCGATAGCGGGGAGGACACCGGGGAGCTGTTTTTT
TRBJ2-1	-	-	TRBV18	CASSPGQLSEQFF	TGTGCCAGCTCACCAGGGCAGCTAAGTGAGCAGTTCTTC
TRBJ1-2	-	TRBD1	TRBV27	CASSLEGQAFYGYTF	TGTGCCAGCAGTTTAGAGGGACAGGCTTTCTATGGCTACACCTTC
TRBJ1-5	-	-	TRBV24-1	CATSVVDAPQPQHF	TGTGCCACCAGTGTAGTCGATGCCCCTCAGCCCCAGCATTTT
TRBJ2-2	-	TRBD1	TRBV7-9	CASSSGTAITGELFF	TGTGCCAGCAGCTCCGGGACAGCCATTACCGGGGAGCTGTTTTTT
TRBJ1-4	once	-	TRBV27	CASMGGNEKLFF	TGTGCCAGCATGGGGGGTAATGAAAAACTGTTTTTT
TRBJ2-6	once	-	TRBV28	CASAEWRDSGANVLTF	TGTGCCAGCGCAGAGTGGCGGGACTCTGGGGCCAACGTCCTGACTTTC
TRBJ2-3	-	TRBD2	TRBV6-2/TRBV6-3	CASSYSGGDTDTQYF	TGTGCCAGCAGTTACAGCGGGGGGGACACAGATACGCAGTATTTT
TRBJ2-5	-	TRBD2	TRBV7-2	CASSFRLAGDQETQYF	TGTGCCAGCAGCTTCCGACTAGCGGGCGACCAAGAGACCCAGTACTTC
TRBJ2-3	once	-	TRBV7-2	CASSLIGGTQYF	TGTGCCAGCAGCTTAATAGGGGGAACGCAGTATTTT
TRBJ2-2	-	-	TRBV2	CASSVGQGDTGELFF	TGTGCCAGCAGTGTTGGGCAGGGCGACACCGGGGAGCTGTTTTTT
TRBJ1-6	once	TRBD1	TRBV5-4	CASSSRGLGSPLHF	TGTGCCAGCAGCTCCAGGGGGCTGGGTTCACCCCTCCACTTT
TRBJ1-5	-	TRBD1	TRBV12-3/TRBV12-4	CASSPRTGRPQHF	TGTGCCAGCAGTCCTCGGACAGGTCGGCCCCAGCATTTT
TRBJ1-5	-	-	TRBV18	CASSPGEGRNQPQHF	TGTGCCAGCTCACCAGGGGAGGGAAGGAATCAGCCCCAGCATTTT
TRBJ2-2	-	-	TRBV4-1	CASSQGPLPSTGELFF	TGCGCCAGCAGCCAAGGGCCATTACCTTCCACCGGGGAGCTGTTTTTT
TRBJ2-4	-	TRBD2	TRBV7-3	CASSLLAGGGNIQYF	TGTGCCAGCAGCTTACTAGCGGGAGGGGGAAACATTCAGTACTTC
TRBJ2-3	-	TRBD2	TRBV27	CASSSLAGGQLFTDTQYF	TGTGCCAGCAGTTCATTAGCGGGGGGGCAGTTATTTACAGATACGCAGTATTTT
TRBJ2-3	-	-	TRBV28	CASSLGGGTGSNTQYF	TGTGCCAGCAGTTTAGGCGGGGGGACAGGGTCGAATACGCAGTATTTT
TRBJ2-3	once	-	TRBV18	CASSPGSTDTQYF	TGTGCCAGCTCCCCCGGGTCCACAGATACGCAGTATTTT
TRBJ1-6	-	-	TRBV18	CASSTGTRRYSPLHF	TGTGCCAGCTCAACGGGGACTCGGAGGTATTCACCCCTCCACTTT
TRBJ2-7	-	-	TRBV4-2	CASSQGLGGPSYEQYF	TGTGCCAGCAGCCAAGGGTTGGGGGGGCCCTCCTACGAGCAGTACTTC
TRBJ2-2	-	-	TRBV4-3	CASSQGTLNTGELFF	TGCGCCAGCAGCCAAGGGACTTTGAACACCGGGGAGCTGTTTTTT
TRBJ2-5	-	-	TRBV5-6	CASSLGGSQETQYF	TGTGCCAGCAGCTTGGGCGGCTCCCAAGAGACCCAGTACTTC
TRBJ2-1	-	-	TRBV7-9	CASSPEPGLLYNEQFF	TGTGCCAGCAGCCCGGAGCCGGGACTCCTCTACAATGAGCAGTTCTTC
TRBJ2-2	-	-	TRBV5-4	CASSLQRGTNTGELFF	TGTGCCAGCAGCCTCCAAAGGGGGACGAACACCGGGGAGCTGTTTTTT
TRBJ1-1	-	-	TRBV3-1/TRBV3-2	CASSQDFTGTEAFF	TGTGCCAGCAGCCAAGATTTCACGGGCACTGAAGCTTTCTTT
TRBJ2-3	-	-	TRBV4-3	CASSRGADTQYF	TGCGCCAGCAGCCGCGGGGCAGATACGCAGTATTTT
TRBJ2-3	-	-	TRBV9	CASSVVAAPTDTQYF	TGTGCCAGCAGCGTAGTCGCGGCACCCACAGATACGCAGTATTTT
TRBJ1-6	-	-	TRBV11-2	CASSLHPSGRGDNSPLHF	TGTGCCAGCAGCTTACATCCGTCAGGGCGGGGGGATAATTCACCCCTCCACTTT
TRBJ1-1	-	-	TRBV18	CASSNGQDTEAFF	TGTGCCAGCTCAAACGGTCAGGACACTGAAGCTTTCTTT
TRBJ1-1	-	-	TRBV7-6	CASSLTGMNTEAFF	TGTGCCAGCAGCCTGACAGGCATGAACACTGAAGCTTTCTTT
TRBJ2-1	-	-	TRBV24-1	CATSDFGQGRDEQFF	TGTGCCACCAGTGATTTCGGGCAGGGTAGGGATGAGCAGTTCTTC
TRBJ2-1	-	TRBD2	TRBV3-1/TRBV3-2	CASSQDLRGSRNEQFF	TGTGCCAGCAGCCAAGATCTGCGCGGGAGTAGAAATGAGCAGTTCTTC
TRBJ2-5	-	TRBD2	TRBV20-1	CSASLLAGGPRQETQYF	TGCAGTGCTAGTCTACTAGCGGGGGGGCCAAGGCAAGAGACCCAGTACTTC
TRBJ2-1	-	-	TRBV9	CASSVSTGTGYNEQFF	TGTGCCAGCAGCGTCTCTACCGGGACTGGCTACAATGAGCAGTTCTTC
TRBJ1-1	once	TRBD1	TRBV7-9	CASSDGTARGTEAFF	TGTGCCAGCAGCGACGGGACAGCGAGGGGCACTGAAGCTTTCTTT
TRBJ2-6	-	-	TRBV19	CASSTGANVLTF	TGTGCCAGTAGCACAGGGGCCAACGTCCTGACTTTC
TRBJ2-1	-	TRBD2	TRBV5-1	CASSFGGSIVGSYNEQFF	TGCGCCAGCAGCTTTGGCGGGAGTATAGTTGGGTCCTACAATGAGCAGTTCTTC
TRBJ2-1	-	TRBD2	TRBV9	CASSGDPSGGDYNEQFF	TGTGCCAGCAGCGGAGATCCTAGCGGAGGGGACTACAATGAGCAGTTCTTC
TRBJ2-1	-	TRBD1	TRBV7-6	CASSPRPGTGEIPNEQFF	TGTGCCAGCAGCCCCCGTCCCGGAACAGGGGAGATCCCAAATGAGCAGTTCTTC
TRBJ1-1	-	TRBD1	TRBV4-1	CASSQDTAGGVEAFF	TGCGCCAGCAGCCAAGATACGGCAGGGGGCGTTGAAGCTTTCTTT
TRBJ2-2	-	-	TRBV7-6	CASSFSTGELFF	TGTGCCAGCAGCTTCAGTACCGGGGAGCTGTTTTTT
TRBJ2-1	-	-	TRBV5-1	CASSLFLSGGNGNEQFF	TGCGCCAGCAGCTTGTTTCTTTCCGGGGGTAATGGTAATGAGCAGTTCTTC
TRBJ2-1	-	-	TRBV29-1	CSIQQGSYNEQFF	TGCAGCATCCAACAGGGTTCCTACAATGAGCAGTTCTTC
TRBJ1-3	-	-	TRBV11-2	CASSSSTGSSGNTIYF	TGTGCCAGCAGCTCGTCTACAGGGTCCTCTGGAAACACCATATATTTT
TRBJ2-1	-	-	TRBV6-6	CASRQGFDTYNEQFF	TGTGCCAGCAGACAGGGTTTTGATACCTACAATGAGCAGTTCTTC
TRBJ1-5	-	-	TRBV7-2	CASSLSVNSNQPQHF	TGTGCCAGCAGCTTGAGCGTTAATAGCAATCAGCCCCAGCATTTT
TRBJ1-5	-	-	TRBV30	CAWSVRGEQPQHF	TGTGCCTGGAGTGTACGAGGAGAACAGCCCCAGCATTTT
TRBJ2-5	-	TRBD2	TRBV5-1	CASSSTSGKETQYF	TGCGCCAGCAGCTCCACTAGCGGCAAAGAGACCCAGTACTTC
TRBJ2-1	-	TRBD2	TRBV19	CASLDGAGANEQFF	TGTGCCAGCTTAGACGGGGCGGGAGCCAATGAGCAGTTCTTC
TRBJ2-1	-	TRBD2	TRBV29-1	CSVEGSSGRNNEQFF	TGCAGCGTTGAAGGGTCTAGCGGGAGGAATAATGAGCAGTTCTTC